The T cell receptor beta chain under discussion was sequenced for a study of regulatory T cells in long-lasting Graves disease. At the level of the study: Those with persistent Graves' disease had received antithyroid drugs for over 5 years with positive TSH receptor antibodies.

V shed 5 bases and J shed 4 bases, with 18 bases lying between them. Germline CDR1 is MDHEN and CDR2 is SYDVKM. This CDR3 is 16 amino acids long. The time point here: persistent/refractory GD, antithyroid drugs over 5 years with positive TRAb. TCR sequences were obtained from RNA taken from PBMCs. American Thyroid Association guidelines served as the basis for diagnosing Graves' disease. Building of the TCR beta libraries involved iRepertoire HTBI primers and Arm-PCR of CDR3 regions. TCRdb fed the multiplex PCR reads into MiXCR, producing one record per CDR3 protein. Here the sample spans around 500,000 distinct CDR3 sequences, less than 25% being singletons. Whole-study findings and limits: Persistent patients shared about 2,800 public clonotypes among themselves. Newly diagnosed patients shared fewer, at roughly 1,000.

This clonotype showed up many times. Its matching antigen is unknown. This sequence joins TRBV28 and TRBJ2-1; possible D gene TRBD2, 5 bases. The starting material was peripheral blood mononuclear cells (PBMCs), obtained when the disease was refractory, from a patient treated with antithyroid drugs. This TCR was recovered from a female donor with Graves disease. The CDR3 DNA is TGTGCCAGCAGTCCCTCTCGGGGTACAGCGTACAATGAGCAGTTCTTC. This encodes CASSPSRGTAYNEQFF.